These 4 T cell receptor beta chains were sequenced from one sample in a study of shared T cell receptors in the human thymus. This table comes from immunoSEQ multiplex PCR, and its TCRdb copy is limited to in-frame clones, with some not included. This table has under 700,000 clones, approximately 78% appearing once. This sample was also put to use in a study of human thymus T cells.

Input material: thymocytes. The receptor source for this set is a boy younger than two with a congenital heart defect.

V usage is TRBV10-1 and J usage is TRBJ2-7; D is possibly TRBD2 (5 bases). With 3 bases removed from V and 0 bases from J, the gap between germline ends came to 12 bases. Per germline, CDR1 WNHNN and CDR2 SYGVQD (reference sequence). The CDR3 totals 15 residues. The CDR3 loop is CASSEWGVSSYEQYF. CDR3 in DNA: TGCGCCAGCAGTGAATGGGGAGTAAGCTCCTACGAGCAGTACTTC.

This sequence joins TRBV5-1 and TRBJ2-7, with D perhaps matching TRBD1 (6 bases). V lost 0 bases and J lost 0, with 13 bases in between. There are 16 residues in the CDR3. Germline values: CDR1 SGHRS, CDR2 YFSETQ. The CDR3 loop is CASSLADSNSSYEQYF. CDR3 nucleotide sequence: TGCGCCAGCAGCTTGGCGGACAGCAATTCCTCCTACGAGCAGTACTTC.

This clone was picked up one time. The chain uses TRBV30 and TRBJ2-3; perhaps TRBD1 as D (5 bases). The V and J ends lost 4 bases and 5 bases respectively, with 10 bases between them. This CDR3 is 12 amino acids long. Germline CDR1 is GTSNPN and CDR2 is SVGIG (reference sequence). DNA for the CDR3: TGTGCCTGGAAGTGGGGCGAAGATACGCAGTATTTT. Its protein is CAWKWGEDTQYF.

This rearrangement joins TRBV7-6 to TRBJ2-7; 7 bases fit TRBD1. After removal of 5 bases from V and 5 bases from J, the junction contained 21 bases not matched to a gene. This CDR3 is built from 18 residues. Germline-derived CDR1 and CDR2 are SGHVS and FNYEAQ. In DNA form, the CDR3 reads TGTGCCAGCAGCCACGACAGGGACGCGCCTCCCTCGGCCCACGAGCAGTACTTC. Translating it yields CASSHDRDAPPSAHEQYF.